The present T cell receptor (beta chain) was sequenced within a study of PD-1 blockade in classical Hodgkin lymphoma. Germline assignment: CDR1 SNHLY and CDR2 FYNNEI. Trimming cost V 4 bases and J 4 bases, with 10 bases left between them. The CDR3 extends over 13 amino acids. Only in-frame clones appear in the TCRdb table, and some are missing; sequencing was by immunoSEQ multiplex PCR. The sample has tens of thousands of clones, roughly 90% seen once; the top ten hold more than 11%. The time point: cycle 4 day 1 (C4D1), after more than five weeks of nivolumab. Brentuximab vedotin exposure varied among the patients, all of whom had relapsed after autologous stem cell transplantation. Overall study results and limits: Initiation of nivolumab under 1 year after ASCT led to exclusion of patients.

Details on this clone: What it binds is unknown.

This sequence joins TRBV2 and TRBJ1-2; no clear D. This sample comprised peripheral blood mononuclear cells (PBMCs), obtained before the fourth cycle of nivolumab. The clonotype comes from a human donor with classical Hodgkin lymphoma. CDR3 coding DNA: TGTGCCAGCAGTGTTGTGGAGGGCTATGGCTACACCTTC. It yields the protein CASSVVEGYGYTF.